One and the same sample provided the 12 T cell receptor beta chains below, sequenced in a study of shared clonotypes between healthy human individuals. Sequencing was performed with immunoSEQ multiplex PCR; in TCRdb, only in-frame clones are kept and a portion is missing. Of around 640,000 clones detected, roughly 96% appear once; the ten largest clones hold 0.11%. It was CD45RO-negative cells, positively selected for CCR7, that made up naive CD8 cells, with terminally differentiated effector memory CD45RA+ cells excluded. What was sequenced was naive CD8+ T cells sorted from blood. These receptors were taken from a young woman in good health.

V gene TRBV9 combines with J gene TRBJ2-1, with 7 positions matching TRBD2. Per the germline V gene, CDR1 is SGDLS and CDR2 is YYNGEE. This CDR3 region has 14 residues. The J segment lost 9 bases and the V segment lost 0 bases, leaving 6 bases of the junction unmatched. The DNA of the CDR3 is TGTGCCAGCAGCGTAGGGACTAGTATGAGTGAGCAGTTCTTC. The encoded protein is CASSVGTSMSEQFF.

This chain links TRBV6-1 with TRBJ2-7, with D maybe TRBD2 (5 bases). The CDR3 spans 15 residues. V was shortened by 7 bases and J by 2 bases, with 18 bases between the two germline ends. Germline CDR1 MNHNS, CDR2 SASEGT. CDR3 residues: CASIRKADGTYEQYF. The DNA of the CDR3 is TGTGCCAGCATCCGAAAGGCGGACGGGACCTACGAGCAGTACTTC.

V and J are TRBV29-1 and TRBJ1-2; D is unclear. This CDR3 spans 14 amino acids. V was pared by 0 bases and J by 2 bases, with 10 bases between. Germline CDR1 is SQVTM and CDR2 is ANQGSEA. The CDR3 is CSVEDLAENYGYTF. CDR3 bases: TGCAGCGTTGAAGATCTCGCGGAAAACTATGGCTACACCTTC.

This sequence joins TRBV11-2 and TRBJ1-1, with D tentatively TRBD1 (6 bases). The CDR3 sequence is 14 residues long. Germline lookup yields CDR1 SGHAT and CDR2 FQNNGV. Trimming pared 4 bases from V and 5 bases from J, leaving 14 bases between. Here the CDR3 reads CASSSRGGATEAFF. The CDR3 DNA follows: TGTGCCAGCAGCTCCCGCGGGGGGGCGACTGAAGCTTTCTTT.

The chain is built from TRBV7-2 and TRBJ2-7; D not certain. The germline CDR1 and CDR2 sequences are SGHTA and FQGNSA. This CDR3 is 14 amino acids long. V was pared by 5 bases and J by 6 bases, with 17 bases between. In DNA form, the CDR3 reads TGTGCCAGCAGCCCCGTCGAGGAGTTCCGCGAGCAGTACTTC. This sequence encodes CASSPVEEFREQYF.

J is TRBJ1-6 and V is TRBV2, with D maybe TRBD1 (6 bases). The CDR3 length is 15 residues. Germline-derived CDR1 and CDR2 are SNHLY and FYNNEI. Trimming pared 6 bases from V and 0 bases from J, leaving 9 bases between. The CDR3 DNA reads as TGTGCCAGCAGGGACAGCACCTCCTATAATTCACCCCTCCACTTT. This gives the protein CASRDSTSYNSPLHF.

This chain joins TRBV25-1 and TRBJ2-5; D is ambiguous. Gene TRBJ2-7 matches the end of the DNA better, so the J call may be wrong. The CDR3 loop spans 13 amino acids. Germline V CDR1 and CDR2: MGHDK, SYGVNS. CDR3 sequence (DNA): TGTGCCAGCAGTGACGCCAACACCTACGAGCAGTACTTC. This gives the protein CASSDANTYEQYF.

The rearrangement joins TRBV27 to TRBJ1-5; 8 bases map to TRBD1. V dropped 10 bases and J dropped 7; count of bases not matched to a gene: 21. The CDR3 extends over 17 amino acids. Germline values: CDR1 MNHEY, CDR2 SMNVEV (reference sequence). The CDR3 loop reads CANRRQGIILFNQPQHF. The DNA for the CDR3 is TGTGCCAACCGGAGACAGGGGATAATCCTCTTCAACCAGCCCCAGCATTTT.

As for this clone: Other DNA sequences from this sample encode an identical CDR3 as well. V usage is TRBV6-5 and J usage is TRBJ1-2; the match to TRBD1 covers 9 bases. The germline CDR1 and CDR2 sequences are MNHEY and SVGAGI. The CDR3 runs to 14 residues. V lost 7 bases and J lost 5; bases outside the gene matches: 8. The DNA for the CDR3 is TGTGCCAGCACCGCCCTGACAGGGGGATATGGCTACACCTTC. Translation: CASTALTGGYGYTF.

The count of this clone is one. The DNA of the CDR3 is TGTGCCAGCAGCTTGGGAGGTCTAGCGTACGAGCAGTACTTC. As protein: CASSLGGLAYEQYF. The chain joins TRBV5-6 to TRBJ2-7, with a weak D call TRBD2 (6 bases). The CDR3 consists of 14 residues. The V end lost 0 bases, the J end lost 4 bases, and 11 bases lay between the germline ends. Germline CDR1 SGHDT, CDR2 YYEEEE. Full variable domain (outside the CDR3, taken from reference TRBV5-6 and TRBJ2-7): DAGVTQSPTHLIKTRGQQVTLRCSPKSGHDTVSWYQQALGQGPQFIFQYYEEEERQRGNFPDRFSGHQFPNYSSELNVNALLLGDSALYLCASSLGGLAYEQYFGPGTRLTVT.

The genes are TRBV6-1 and TRBJ2-7, with D perhaps matching TRBD1 (6 bases). The CDR3 is made up of 15 amino acids. CDR1 is MNHNS and CDR2 is SASEGT in the germline V gene. Trimming took off 2 bases at V and 4 bases at J, with 15 bases between the two ends. The CDR3 loop is CASSEQGPGIYEQYF. DNA for the CDR3: TGTGCCAGCAGTGAACAGGGGCCAGGGATTTACGAGCAGTACTTC.

This chain uses TRBV28 with TRBJ2-2; weak D call: TRBD2 (6 bases). This CDR3 comprises 13 residues. Looked up from germline, CDR1 is MDHEN and CDR2 is SYDVKM. Trimming took 7 bases from V and 1 from J, leaving 7 bases between them. The CDR3 here is CASNGGNTGELFF. CDR3 sequence (DNA): TGTGCCAGCAACGGGGGGAACACCGGGGAGCTGTTTTTT.